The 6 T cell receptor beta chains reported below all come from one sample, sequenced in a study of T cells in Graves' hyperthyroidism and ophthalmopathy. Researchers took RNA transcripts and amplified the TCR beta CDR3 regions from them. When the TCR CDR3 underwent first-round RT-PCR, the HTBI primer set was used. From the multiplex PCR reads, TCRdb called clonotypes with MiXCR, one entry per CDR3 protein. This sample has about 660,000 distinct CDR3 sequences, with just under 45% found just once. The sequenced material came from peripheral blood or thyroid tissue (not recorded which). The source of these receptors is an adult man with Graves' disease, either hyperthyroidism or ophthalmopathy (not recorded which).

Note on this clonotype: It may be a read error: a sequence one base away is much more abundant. CDR3 bases: TGTGCCATCAGTGTACTTCCTGCCACCGGGGAGCTGTTTTTT. Residues: CAISVLPATGELFF. The rearrangement uses TRBV10-3 and TRBJ2-2, with D unresolved. Trimming took 4 bases from V and 4 from J, leaving 10 bases between them. This CDR3 comprises 14 residues. CDR1 and CDR2 from the germline V gene are ENHRY and SYGVKD.

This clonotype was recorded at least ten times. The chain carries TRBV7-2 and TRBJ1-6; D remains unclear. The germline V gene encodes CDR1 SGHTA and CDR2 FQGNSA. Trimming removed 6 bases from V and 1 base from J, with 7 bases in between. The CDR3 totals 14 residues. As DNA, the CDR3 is TGTGCCAGCAGTAGGGAGTCCTATAATTCACCCCTCCACTTT. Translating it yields CASSRESYNSPLHF.

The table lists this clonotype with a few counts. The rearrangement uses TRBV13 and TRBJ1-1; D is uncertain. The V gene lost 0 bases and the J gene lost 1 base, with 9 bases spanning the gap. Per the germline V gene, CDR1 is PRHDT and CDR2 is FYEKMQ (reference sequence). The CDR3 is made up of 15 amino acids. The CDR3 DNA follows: TGTGCCAGCAGCTTAGGGACATCGGGGAACACTGAAGCTTTCTTT. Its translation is CASSLGTSGNTEAFF.

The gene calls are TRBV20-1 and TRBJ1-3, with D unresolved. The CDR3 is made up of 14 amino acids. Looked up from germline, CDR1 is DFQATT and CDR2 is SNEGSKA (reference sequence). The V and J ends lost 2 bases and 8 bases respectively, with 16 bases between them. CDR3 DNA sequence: TGCAGTGCTAGAAGGCGGGGTCGTGTGGACACCATATATTTT. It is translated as CSARRRGRVDTIYF.

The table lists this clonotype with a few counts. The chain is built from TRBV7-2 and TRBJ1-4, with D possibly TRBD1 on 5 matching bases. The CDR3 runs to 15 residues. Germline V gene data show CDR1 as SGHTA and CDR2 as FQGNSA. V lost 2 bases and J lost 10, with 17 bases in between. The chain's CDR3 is CASSLRTNQLGKLFF. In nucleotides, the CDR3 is TGTGCCAGCAGCTTACGGACAAACCAATTGGGAAAACTGTTTTTT.

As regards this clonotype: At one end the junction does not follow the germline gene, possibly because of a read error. The CDR3 DNA is TGTGCCATCAGTGAGGGGGCCCAGATTTCCTTC. This codes for CAISEGAQISF. The chain links TRBV10-3 to TRBJ1-2, with D possibly TRBD1 on 5 matching bases. Looked up from germline, CDR1 is ENHRY and CDR2 is SYGVKD. This CDR3 is 11 amino acids long.